The T cell receptor (beta chain) described here comes from a study of blood T cell repertoires in COVID-19. Study-wide context: The United States, Italy and Spain were the sources of the acute and convalescent COVID-19 samples. Sample material is recorded as cDNA or gDNA derived from T cells, B-cell-depleted T cells, or PBMCs.

Seattle researchers signed up patients amid active infection and tracked them longitudinally. This clone came up a few times. TCRdb's table, derived via immunoSEQ multiplex PCR, lists solely in-frame clones and lacks some. The sample has 150,000 to 200,000 clones; roughly four fifths are singletons. Germline values: CDR1 SGHTA, CDR2 FQGNSA. The junction had 7 bases not matched to a gene; V was cut back by 5 bases and J by 0 bases. The CDR3 has 16 amino acids. The sample taken for sequencing was peripheral blood. This sequence originates from a woman aged 70 to 79 with COVID-19, enrolled during active disease. The chain couples TRBV7-2 to TRBJ1-3; 7 positions match TRBD1. Written as DNA, the CDR3 is TGTGCCAGCAGCCAGGACAGGCTCCACTCTGGAAACACCATATATTTT. Its translation: CASSQDRLHSGNTIYF.